The 9 T cell receptor beta chains below come from one sample, sequenced in a study of cytomegalovirus exposure and HLA in healthy donors. PCR primers comprised 60 Vbeta and 13 Jbeta primers. The data were produced by immunoSEQ multiplex PCR, yet TCRdb's version contains in-frame clones alone and is incomplete. The sample contains about 170,000 clones, roughly three quarters of which appear only once. Material for sequencing was PBMCs. These receptors were taken from a woman between 50 and 59 years old in good health and CMV-seronegative.

The gene calls are TRBV28 and TRBJ2-7, with D perhaps matching TRBD2 (5 bases). This CDR3 has 12 amino acids. Germline assignment: CDR1 MDHEN and CDR2 SYDVKM. Trimming removed 8 bases from V and 5 bases from J, with 13 bases in between. CDR3 sequence reads: CASRRYGNEQYF. For the CDR3, the DNA is TGTGCCAGCCGGAGGTACGGCAACGAGCAGTACTTC.

This clone was seen a few times. This chain connects TRBV5-1 to TRBJ2-5; possibly TRBD1 for D (5 bases). The assigned J gene may be wrong: the sequence end matches TRBJ2-7 better. CDR1 and CDR2 (germline): SGHRS, YFSETQ. CDR3 length equals 14 residues. The CDR3 loop is CASSLSGYLYEQYF. The CDR3 DNA reads as TGCGCCAGCAGCTTGTCAGGGTACCTCTACGAGCAGTACTTC.

This chain uses TRBV6-5 with TRBJ1-5, with TRBD1 identical over 9 bases. The germline gives CDR1 MNHEY, CDR2 SVGAGI. The CDR3 has 14 residues. J was trimmed by 3 bases and V by 5 bases; bases with no gene match: 2. This chain's CDR3 is CASSLQGANQPQHF. The CDR3 coding sequence is TGTGCCAGCAGTCTACAGGGGGCCAATCAGCCCCAGCATTTT.

The V and J genes are TRBV19 and TRBJ1-1; maybe TRBD1 (5 bases). Germline V gene data show CDR1 as LNHDA and CDR2 as SQIVND (reference sequence). V dropped 9 bases and J dropped 12 bases, with 14 bases sitting between them. The CDR3 extends over 10 amino acids. The CDR3 nucleotides read TGTGCCAGCCGCAGGGTGATGACTTTCTTT. Amino acid sequence: CASRRVMTFF.

As regards this clone: The sample holds other DNA sequences that translate to the same CDR3. This chain joins TRBV28 and TRBJ2-1; no clear D. V lost 3 bases and J lost 8, with 11 bases in between. The CDR3 is 13 amino acids. Germline V CDR1 and CDR2: MDHEN, SYDVKM. The CDR3 here is CASSFPPSDEQFF. The CDR3 bases are TGTGCCAGCAGTTTCCCACCCTCGGATGAGCAGTTCTTC.

The chain combines TRBV19 with TRBJ1-6, with 8 bases lining up with TRBD1. V shed 6 bases, J shed 8 bases, and the junction held 15 bases outside the gene matches. This CDR3 region has 17 residues. Germline CDR1 and CDR2: LNHDA and SQIVND (reference sequence). The CDR3 spells CASRTRQGLITDSPLHF. In DNA form, the CDR3 reads TGTGCCAGTAGGACTCGACAGGGGCTTATTACGGATTCACCCCTCCACTTT.

V gene TRBV19 combines with J gene TRBJ2-7; maybe TRBD1 (6 bases). Looked up from germline, CDR1 is LNHDA and CDR2 is SQIVND (reference sequence). This CDR3 spans 13 amino acids. Trimming left V 5 bases short and J 3 bases short, with 11 bases between. CDR3 sequence (DNA): TGTGCCAGTAGTCATGCAGGGGTCTACGAGCAGTACTTC. It is translated as CASSHAGVYEQYF.

J is TRBJ2-7 and V is TRBV18; possible D gene TRBD2, 7 bases. The length of the CDR3 is 13 residues. Germline V gene data show CDR1 as KGHSH and CDR2 as LQKENI. The V gene lost 2 bases and the J gene lost 5 bases, with 10 bases spanning the gap. The CDR3 loop is CASSPGGANEQYF. The CDR3 region has the DNA TGTGCCAGCTCACCAGGGGGGGCCAACGAGCAGTACTTC.

The CDR3 protein is CASSGGAGELFF. The CDR3 DNA follows: TGTGCCAGCAGTGGGGGGGCCGGGGAGCTGTTTTTT. The chain uses TRBV25-1 and TRBJ2-2; D perhaps matches TRBD2 (6 bases). Trimming shortened V by 4 bases and J by 6 bases, and 6 bases separated the two germline ends. This CDR3 spans 12 amino acids. Germline V CDR1 and CDR2: MGHDK, SYGVNS.